Described below is a single T cell receptor (beta chain) sequence and its context. Its antigen is not yet known. Base-call qualities are not available, and no considerably larger clone is one nucleotide away. A second Seattle source provided samples from volunteer blood donors who had recovered from COVID-19. The collaborating institutions used their own protocols to collect whole blood in K2EDTA tubes. Collaborator samples were shipped for TCRbeta analysis as frozen whole blood, isolated PBMCs, or DNA extracted from either sample type. The data belong to a study of blood T cell repertoires in COVID-19 (dated by TCRdb to about 2020). Regarding the research as a whole: Samples from collaborators originated in the United States, Italy and Spain and spanned both the acute and convalescent phases of COVID-19. A de-identified subject ID, COVID-19 status, age in years and sex were almost always included in the sample metadata. The repertoires were released in a freely available public database meant as a resource for research on the immune response to SARS-CoV-2. Samples were obtained from the ongoing ImmuneRACE study (first 160 participants) and from about 1,300 subjects provided by 6 global collaborators. The dataset comprised deeply sampled blood TCRbeta repertoires from subjects exposed to, actively infected with, or recovered from COVID-19. The material from the prospective study consisted of cDNA or gDNA derived from T cells, B-cell-depleted T cells, or PBMCs. Where HLA class I and class II types were available, the types were taken from metadata supplied by the sample provider, not from assay-based typing. The investigation overall reported the following: Clinical and demographic metadata were provided uncurated, with the amount varying by source and participant.

The immunoSEQ Assay, a bias-controlled multiplex PCR, was used to amplify TCRbeta CDR3 regions from genomic DNA. The source study handled its data this way. Within the assay, amplification of reference gene primers was used to estimate how many nucleated cells each sample contained. To quantify the absolute abundance of each unique TCRbeta CDR3 rearrangement, sequence reads were collapsed and filtered. For each sample, productive Simpson clonality was calculated as the square root of Simpson's diversity index across productive rearrangements. TCRdb took over this immuneACCESS table, retaining in-frame rearrangements with V and J assigned. Such tables are incomplete; in checked studies, under half of the missing clones stem from an unresolved V gene, and the remainder is unexplained. V and J calls and clone size are given by that table; D and trimming were obtained from the DNA. The sample records around 260,000 clones, about 89% of which are singletons. Together, the top ten hold 0.85% to 1% of the sample.

Looking up the germline V gene yields CDR1 SGHRS and CDR2 YFSETQ. The CDR3 numbers 12 residues from cysteine through phenylalanine. Only the CDR3 DNA is retained, 36 bases long and in frame from the first base. The trim is 2 bases for V and 6 bases for J, with a gap of 8 bases between the germline ends. The sample taken for sequencing was peripheral blood. This sequence originates from a woman aged 40 to 50 who had recovered from COVID-19. This receptor chain uses TRBV5-1 and TRBJ1-1; possibly the D gene is TRBD1, per 6 matching bases. The encoded CDR3 is CASSFTGSEAFF. Read as DNA, the sequence is TGCGCCAGCAGCTTTACAGGGTCTGAAGCTTTCTTT.